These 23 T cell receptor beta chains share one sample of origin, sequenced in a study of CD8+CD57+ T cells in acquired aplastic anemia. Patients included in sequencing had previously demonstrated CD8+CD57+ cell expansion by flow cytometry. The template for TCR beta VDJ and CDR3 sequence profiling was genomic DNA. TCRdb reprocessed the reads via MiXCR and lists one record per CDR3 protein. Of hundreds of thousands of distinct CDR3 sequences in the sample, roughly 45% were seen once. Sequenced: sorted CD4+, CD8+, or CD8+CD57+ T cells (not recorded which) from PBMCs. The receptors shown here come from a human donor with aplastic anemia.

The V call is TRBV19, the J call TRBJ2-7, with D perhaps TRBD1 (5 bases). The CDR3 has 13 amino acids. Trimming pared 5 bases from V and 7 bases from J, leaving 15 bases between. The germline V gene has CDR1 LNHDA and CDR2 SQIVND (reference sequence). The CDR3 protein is CASSQQDLGEQYF. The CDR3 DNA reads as TGTGCCAGTAGTCAACAGGATTTGGGGGAGCAGTACTTC.

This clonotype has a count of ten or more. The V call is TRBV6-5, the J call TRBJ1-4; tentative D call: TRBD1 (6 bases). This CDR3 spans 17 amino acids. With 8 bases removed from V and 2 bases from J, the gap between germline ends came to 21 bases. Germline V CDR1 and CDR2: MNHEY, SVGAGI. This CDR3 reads CASSALQGKATNEKLFF. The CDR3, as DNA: TGTGCCAGCTCTGCCCTTCAGGGGAAGGCTACTAATGAAAAACTGTTTTTT.

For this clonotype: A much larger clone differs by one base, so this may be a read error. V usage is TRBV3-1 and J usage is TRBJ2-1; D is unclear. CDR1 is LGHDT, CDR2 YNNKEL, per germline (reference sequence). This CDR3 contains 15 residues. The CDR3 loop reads CASSQVSWSYNGQFF. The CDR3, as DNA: TGTGCCAGCAGCCAAGTAAGCTGGTCCTACAATGGGCAGTTCTTC.

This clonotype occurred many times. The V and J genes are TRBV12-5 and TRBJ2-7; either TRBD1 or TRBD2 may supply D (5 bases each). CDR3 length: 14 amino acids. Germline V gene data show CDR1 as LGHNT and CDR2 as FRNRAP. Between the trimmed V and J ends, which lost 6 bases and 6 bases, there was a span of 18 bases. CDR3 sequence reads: CASGLTGTLGEQYF. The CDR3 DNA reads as TGTGCTAGTGGCCTCACCGGGACCTTGGGCGAGCAGTACTTC.

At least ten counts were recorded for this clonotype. Written as DNA, the CDR3 is TGCGCCAGCAGCCTAGACGGGGATGAGCAGTTCTTC. Translating it yields CASSLDGDEQFF. This rearrangement joins TRBV5-1 to TRBJ2-1, with D possibly TRBD2 on 5 matching bases. The CDR3 is made up of 12 amino acids. Per germline, CDR1 SGHRS and CDR2 YFSETQ. Deletions cut 4 bases from V and 8 bases from J, with 10 bases between.

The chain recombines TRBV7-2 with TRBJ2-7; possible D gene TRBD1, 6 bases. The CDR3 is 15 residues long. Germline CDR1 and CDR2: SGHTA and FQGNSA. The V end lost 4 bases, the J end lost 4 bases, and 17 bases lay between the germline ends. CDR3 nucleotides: TGTGCCAGCAGCTATGACAGGCGAGAGATTTACGAGCAGTACTTC. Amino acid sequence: CASSYDRREIYEQYF. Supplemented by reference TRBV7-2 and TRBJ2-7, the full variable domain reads GAGVSQSPSNKVTEKGKDVELRCDPISGHTALYWYRQSLGQGLEFLIYFQGNSAPDKSGLPSDRFSAERTGGSVSTLTIQRTQQEDSAVYLCASSYDRREIYEQYFGPGTRLTVT.

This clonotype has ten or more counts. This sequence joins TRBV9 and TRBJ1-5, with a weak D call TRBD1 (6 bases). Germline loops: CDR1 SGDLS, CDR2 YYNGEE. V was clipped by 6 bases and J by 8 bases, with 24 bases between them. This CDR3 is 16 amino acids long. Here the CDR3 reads CASIRRERGKWEPQHF. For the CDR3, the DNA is TGTGCCAGCATTAGAAGGGAAAGGGGGAAGTGGGAGCCCCAGCATTTT.

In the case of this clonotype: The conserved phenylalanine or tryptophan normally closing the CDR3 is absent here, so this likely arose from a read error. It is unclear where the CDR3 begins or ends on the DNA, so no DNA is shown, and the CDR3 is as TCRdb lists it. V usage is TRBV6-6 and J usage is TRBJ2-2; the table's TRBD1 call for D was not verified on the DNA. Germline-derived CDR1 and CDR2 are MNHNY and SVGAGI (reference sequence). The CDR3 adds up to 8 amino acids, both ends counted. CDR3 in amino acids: CASSLGQL.

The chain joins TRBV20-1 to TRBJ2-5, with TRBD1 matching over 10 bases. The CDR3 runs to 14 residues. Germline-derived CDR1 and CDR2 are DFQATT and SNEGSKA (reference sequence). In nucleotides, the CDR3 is TGCAGCGTTGCGGACAGGGGGATGCGAGAGACCCAGTACTTC. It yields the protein CSVADRGMRETQYF.

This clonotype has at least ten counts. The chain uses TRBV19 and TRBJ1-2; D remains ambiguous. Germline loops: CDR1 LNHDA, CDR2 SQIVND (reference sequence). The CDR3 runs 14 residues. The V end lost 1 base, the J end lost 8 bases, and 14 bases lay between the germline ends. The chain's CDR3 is CASSIVDKTSGYTF. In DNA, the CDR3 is TGTGCCAGTAGTATAGTCGACAAGACCTCCGGCTACACCTTC.

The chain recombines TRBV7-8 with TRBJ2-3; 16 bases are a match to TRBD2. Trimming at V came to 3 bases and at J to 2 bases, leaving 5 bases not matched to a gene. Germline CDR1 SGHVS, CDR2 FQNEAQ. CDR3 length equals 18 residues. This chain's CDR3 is CASSLGTSGGATTDTQYF. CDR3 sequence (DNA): TGTGCCAGCAGCTTGGGGACTAGCGGGGGGGCCACCACAGATACGCAGTATTTT.

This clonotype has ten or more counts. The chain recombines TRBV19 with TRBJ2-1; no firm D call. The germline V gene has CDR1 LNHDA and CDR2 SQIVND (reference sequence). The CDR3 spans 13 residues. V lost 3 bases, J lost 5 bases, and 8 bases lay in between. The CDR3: CASSIGSNNEQFF. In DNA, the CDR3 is TGTGCCAGTAGTATCGGATCCAACAATGAGCAGTTCTTC.

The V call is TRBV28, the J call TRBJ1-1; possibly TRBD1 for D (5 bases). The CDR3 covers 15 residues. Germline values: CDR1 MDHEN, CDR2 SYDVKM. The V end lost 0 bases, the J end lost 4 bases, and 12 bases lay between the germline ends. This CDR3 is CASSLWGAGSTEAFF. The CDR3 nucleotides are TGTGCCAGCAGTTTATGGGGTGCAGGGAGCACTGAAGCTTTCTTT.

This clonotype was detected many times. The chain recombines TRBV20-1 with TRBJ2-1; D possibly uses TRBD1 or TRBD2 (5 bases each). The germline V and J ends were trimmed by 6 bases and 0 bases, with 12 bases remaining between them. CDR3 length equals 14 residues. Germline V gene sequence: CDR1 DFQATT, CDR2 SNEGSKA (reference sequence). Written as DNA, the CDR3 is TGCAGTGCCGAGGGGTCTCGCTCCTACAATGAGCAGTTCTTC. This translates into CSAEGSRSYNEQFF.

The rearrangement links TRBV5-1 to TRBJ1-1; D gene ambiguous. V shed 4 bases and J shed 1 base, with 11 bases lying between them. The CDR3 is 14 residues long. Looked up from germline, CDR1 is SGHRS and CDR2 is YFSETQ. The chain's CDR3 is CASSRQQPNTEAFF. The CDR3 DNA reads TGCGCCAGCAGCCGACAACAACCGAACACTGAAGCTTTCTTT.

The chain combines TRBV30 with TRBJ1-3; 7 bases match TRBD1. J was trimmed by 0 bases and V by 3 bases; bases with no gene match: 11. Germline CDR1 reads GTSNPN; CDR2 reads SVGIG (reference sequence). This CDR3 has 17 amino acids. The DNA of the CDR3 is TGTGCCTGGAGGTACGGGACAGCTCGAGGCTCTGGAAACACCATATATTTT. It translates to CAWRYGTARGSGNTIYF. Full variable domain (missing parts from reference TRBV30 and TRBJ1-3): SQTIHQWPATLVQPVGSPLSLECTVEGTSNPNLYWYRQAAGRGLQLLFYSVGIGQISSEVPQNLSASRPQDRQFILSSKKLLLSDSGFYLCAWRYGTARGSGNTIYFGEGSWLTVV.

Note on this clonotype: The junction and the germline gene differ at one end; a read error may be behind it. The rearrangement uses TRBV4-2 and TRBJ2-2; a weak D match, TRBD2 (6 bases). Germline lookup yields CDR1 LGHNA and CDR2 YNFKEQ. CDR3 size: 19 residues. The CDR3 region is CASGQEPLGRGTGTGELFF. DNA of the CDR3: TGTGCCAGCGGCCAAGAACCCCTTGGACGGGGGACGGGGACCGGGGAGCTGTTTTTT.

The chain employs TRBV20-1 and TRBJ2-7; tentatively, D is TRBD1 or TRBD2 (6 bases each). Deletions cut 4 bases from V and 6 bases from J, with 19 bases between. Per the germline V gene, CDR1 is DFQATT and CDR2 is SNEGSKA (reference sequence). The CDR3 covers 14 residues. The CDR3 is CSATPGLGGVEQYF. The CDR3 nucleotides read TGCAGTGCTACCCCGGGACTGGGGGGCGTCGAGCAGTACTTC.

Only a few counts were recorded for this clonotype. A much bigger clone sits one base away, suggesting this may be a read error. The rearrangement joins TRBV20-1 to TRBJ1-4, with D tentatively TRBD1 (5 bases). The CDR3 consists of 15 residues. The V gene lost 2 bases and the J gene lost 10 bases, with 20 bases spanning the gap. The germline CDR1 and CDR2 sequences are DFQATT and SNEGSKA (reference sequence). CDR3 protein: CSARRQGNLVGKLFF. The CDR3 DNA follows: TGCAGTGCTAGACGGCAGGGTAACTTGGTTGGAAAACTGTTTTTT.

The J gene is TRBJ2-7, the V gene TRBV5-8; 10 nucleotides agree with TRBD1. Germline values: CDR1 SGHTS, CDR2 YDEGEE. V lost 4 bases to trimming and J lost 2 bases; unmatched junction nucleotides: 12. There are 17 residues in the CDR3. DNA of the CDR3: TGTGCCAGCAGCGTAGGATGGGGACAGGGGTTCACCTACGAGCAGTACTTC. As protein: CASSVGWGQGFTYEQYF.

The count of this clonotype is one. The CDR3 nucleotides are TGCAGTGCTAGTGGGGGGACAGGGGAGGGTCAGCCCCAGCATTTT. It is translated as CSASGGTGEGQPQHF. The chain links TRBV20-1 to TRBJ1-5; TRBD1 matches 10 bases. J lost 6 bases, V lost 3 bases, and 8 bases had no gene match. This CDR3 has 15 residues. Germline CDR1 DFQATT, CDR2 SNEGSKA (reference sequence).

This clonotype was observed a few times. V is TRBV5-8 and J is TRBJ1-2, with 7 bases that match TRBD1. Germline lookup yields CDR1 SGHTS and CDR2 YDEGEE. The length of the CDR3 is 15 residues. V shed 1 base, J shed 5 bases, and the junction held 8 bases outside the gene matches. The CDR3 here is CASSLQDRRIYGYTF. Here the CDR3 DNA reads TGTGCCAGCAGCTTGCAGGACAGGAGGATATATGGCTACACCTTC. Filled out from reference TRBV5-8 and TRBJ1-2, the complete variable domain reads EAGVTQSPTHLIKTRGQQATLRCSPISGHTSVYWYQQALGLGLQFLLWYDEGEERNRGNFPPRFSGRQFPNYSSELNVNALELEDSALYLCASSLQDRRIYGYTFGSGTRLTVV.

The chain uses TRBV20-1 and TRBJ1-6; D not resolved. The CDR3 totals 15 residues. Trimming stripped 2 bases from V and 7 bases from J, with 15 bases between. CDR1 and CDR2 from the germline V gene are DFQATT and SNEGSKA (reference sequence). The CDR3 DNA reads TGCAGTGCTAGAAACCCGGGAGGAAGAAATTCACCCCTCCACTTT. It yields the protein CSARNPGGRNSPLHF.